The next 27 T cell receptor beta chains were all read from a single sample in a study of blood T cell repertoires in COVID-19. Libraries were prepared by immunoSEQ multiplex PCR; TCRdb keeps only in-frame clonotypes and omits some of them. Of around 200,000 clones in the sample, about 83% were seen once. The sequencing sample was made of PBMCs or T cells enriched from blood (not recorded which). The source is a middle-aged man with acute COVID-19.

The J gene is TRBJ2-7, the V gene TRBV4-3; weak D call: TRBD2 (5 bases). V lost 0 bases to trimming and J lost 10 bases, with 16 bases between them. CDR1 and CDR2 (germline): LGHNA, YSLEER. The CDR3 spans 14 residues. The DNA for the CDR3 is TGCGCCAGCAGCCAAGATCTCAGTCCGGGGATTCAGTACTTC. Protein sequence: CASSQDLSPGIQYF.

V is TRBV5-1 and J is TRBJ2-7, with 7 bases that match TRBD2. There are 15 residues in the CDR3. With 0 bases clipped from V and 12 bases from J, the junction kept 15 bases outside the gene matches. Per the germline V gene, CDR1 is SGHRS and CDR2 is YFSETQ. CDR3: CASSLVSAGESGRYF. The CDR3 nucleotides read TGCGCCAGCAGCTTGGTTTCGGCGGGAGAATCGGGCCGGTACTTC.

The V call is TRBV6-2 or TRBV6-3, the J call TRBJ1-5, with D perhaps TRBD1 (5 bases). The V end lost 5 bases, the J end lost 2 bases, and 13 bases lay between the germline ends. CDR3 length: 15 residues. The germline gives CDR1 MNHEY, CDR2 SVGEGT. Here the CDR3 DNA reads TGTGCCAGCAGTCTCCAGGGTCGAGGCAATCAGCCCCAGCATTTT. Amino acid sequence: CASSLQGRGNQPQHF.

The genes are TRBV7-2 and TRBJ2-3, with D perhaps matching TRBD2 (6 bases). Germline values: CDR1 SGHTA, CDR2 FQGNSA. The CDR3 runs to 17 residues. Trimming took off 1 base at V and 2 bases at J, with 16 bases between the two ends. The CDR3 nucleotides are TGTGCCAGCAGCTTAGTTGGAGGGGCGGGGATCACAGATACGCAGTATTTT. Translating it yields CASSLVGGAGITDTQYF.

For the CDR3, the DNA is TGTGCCAGCAGCGTGGGACAGAGTCTCAATGAGCAGTTCTTC. Translating gives CASSVGQSLNEQFF. This rearrangement joins TRBV9 to TRBJ2-1; 7 positions match TRBD1. CDR3 length: 14 amino acids. V shed 2 bases, J shed 6 bases, and the junction held 5 bases outside the gene matches. Germline V gene sequence: CDR1 SGDLS, CDR2 YYNGEE.

The chain couples TRBV6-5 to TRBJ2-4; possible D gene TRBD1, 6 bases. The ends were cut back, 0 bases at V and 7 bases at J, with 13 bases in the middle. The CDR3 is 15 amino acids. Looked up from germline, CDR1 is MNHEY and CDR2 is SVGAGI. CDR3 DNA sequence: TGTGCCAGCAGTTACTCGTCCCCAGGACAGAACATTCAGTACTTC. Protein: CASSYSSPGQNIQYF.

This clone was seen only a few times. The chain couples TRBV28 to TRBJ1-2, with D possibly matching TRBD1 (5 bases). CDR1 and CDR2 (germline): MDHEN, SYDVKM. This CDR3 is 13 amino acids long. V lost 8 bases, J lost 6 bases, and 16 bases lay in between. In DNA, the CDR3 is TGTGCCAGCCAACGACAAGGGGTTCATGGCTACACCTTC. It is translated as CASQRQGVHGYTF.

This chain uses TRBV4-2 with TRBJ2-6, with D unclear. Germline CDR1 and CDR2: LGHNA and YNFKEQ. Between the trimmed V and J ends, which lost 2 bases and 0 bases, there was a span of 8 bases. This CDR3 is 16 amino acids long. The CDR3 DNA reads TGTGCCAGCAGCCAATTCTCGAGCTCTGGGGCCAACGTCCTGACTTTC. The encoded protein is CASSQFSSSGANVLTF.

The J gene is TRBJ2-5, the V gene TRBV13, with D possibly matching TRBD2 (6 bases). This CDR3 comprises 14 residues. CDR1 PRHDT and CDR2 FYEKMQ come from the germline V gene (reference sequence). V shed 0 bases and J shed 7 bases, with 12 bases lying between them. CDR3 DNA: TGTGCCAGCAGCTTAGGCTTTCGGGAGATGACCCAGTACTTC. Protein product: CASSLGFREMTQYF.

This clone has a single count. The rearrangement links TRBV27 to TRBJ2-1; 7 nucleotides match TRBD1. CDR3 size: 15 residues. Germline V gives CDR1 MNHEY, CDR2 SMNVEV (reference sequence). Trimming took 4 bases from V and 5 from J; bases not matched to a gene: 8. In DNA, the CDR3 is TGTGCCAGCAGTTCGAAAGGACAGGCCAACAATGAGCAGTTCTTC. The encoded protein is CASSSKGQANNEQFF.

V and J are TRBV12-5 and TRBJ2-1, with D unclear. Germline CDR1 reads LGHNT; CDR2 reads FRNRAP. This CDR3 is 14 amino acids long. V lost 1 base to trimming and J lost 4 bases, with 8 bases between them. The CDR3 DNA reads TGTGCTAGTGGTTTGGACAGCAGTTACAATGAGCAGTTCTTC. Translated: CASGLDSSYNEQFF. Using reference TRBV12-5 and TRBJ2-1 for the parts outside the CDR3, the full variable domain is DARVTQTPRHKVTEMGQEVTMRCQPILGHNTVFWYRQTMMQGLELLAYFRNRAPLDDSGMPKDRFSAEMPDATLATLKIQPSEPRDSAVYFCASGLDSSYNEQFFGPGTRLTVL.

This sequence joins TRBV28 and TRBJ2-1, with TRBD2 matching 7 bases. Germline assignment: CDR1 MDHEN and CDR2 SYDVKM. The CDR3 has 13 residues. The V gene end was trimmed by 6 bases and the J gene end by 6 bases; junction bases not matched to a gene: 5. The CDR3 spells CASRIGGGNEQFF. The DNA of the CDR3 is TGTGCCAGCAGGATTGGCGGGGGCAATGAGCAGTTCTTC.

The V call is TRBV6-5, the J call TRBJ1-1, with D uncertain. The CDR3 contains 13 residues. The germline CDR1 and CDR2 sequences are MNHEY and SVGAGI. V lost 10 bases and J lost 5, with 17 bases in between. The CDR3 spells CATSKGSETEAFF. CDR3 nucleotides: TGTGCCACCTCCAAAGGCTCGGAGACTGAAGCTTTCTTT.

This clone showed up just once. This rearrangement joins TRBV24-1 to TRBJ1-2; D might be TRBD1 (6 bases). V was cut by 3 bases and J by 0 bases, with 16 bases left in between. The length of the CDR3 is 17 residues. Germline CDR1 is KGHDR and CDR2 is SFDVKD. CDR3 residues: CATSDPTGPKPNYGYTF. The CDR3 DNA follows: TGTGCCACCAGTGATCCGACAGGACCCAAGCCTAACTATGGCTACACCTTC.

The V and J genes are TRBV7-2 and TRBJ2-7, with D possibly TRBD1 on 5 matching bases. V shed 6 bases and J shed 4 bases, with 16 bases lying between them. Germline assignment: CDR1 SGHTA and CDR2 FQGNSA. The CDR3 has 14 amino acids. This CDR3 reads CASRFSTDAYEQYF. The CDR3, as DNA: TGTGCCAGCAGGTTCTCGACAGACGCTTACGAGCAGTACTTC.

The CDR3 coding sequence is TGTGCCAGCAGCCAAAAGGACAGACCCAATCAGCCCCAGCATTTT. It yields the protein CASSQKDRPNQPQHF. This chain links TRBV3-1 (or the pseudogene TRBV3-2) with TRBJ1-5, with D maybe TRBD1 (6 bases). The germline CDR1 and CDR2 sequences are LGHDT and YNNKEL (reference sequence). The V gene lost 2 bases and the J gene lost 3 bases, with 11 bases spanning the gap. This CDR3 spans 15 amino acids.

This clone was seen a few times. The rearrangement links TRBV4-2 to TRBJ2-7; D remains unclear. Trimming pared 0 bases from V and 0 bases from J, leaving 12 bases between. This CDR3 contains 16 residues. Germline-derived CDR1 and CDR2 are LGHNA and YNFKEQ. The CDR3 spells CASSQDAGSPSYEQYF. The CDR3 DNA follows: TGTGCCAGCAGCCAAGATGCCGGTTCTCCCTCCTACGAGCAGTACTTC.

J is TRBJ2-4 and V is TRBV11-2; 12 positions match TRBD1. Per the germline V gene, CDR1 is SGHAT and CDR2 is FQNNGV. Losses at the gene ends were 7 bases for V and 2 bases for J; bases not matched to a gene: 6. The CDR3 extends over 16 amino acids. The CDR3: CASNPGQGAPKNIQYF. The CDR3 nucleotides read TGTGCCAGCAACCCGGGACAGGGGGCACCCAAAAACATTCAGTACTTC. Full variable domain (missing parts from reference TRBV11-2 and TRBJ2-4): EAGVAQSPRYKIIEKRQSVAFWCNPISGHATLYWYQQILGQGPKLLIQFQNNGVVDDSQLPKDRFSAERLKGVDSTLKIQPAKLEDSAVYLCASNPGQGAPKNIQYFGAGTRLSVL.

This clone has just one count. The V and J genes are TRBV6-5 and TRBJ2-7, with 9 bases aligning to TRBD2. Germline V gene lookup returns CDR1 MNHEY and CDR2 SVGAGI. V lost 6 bases, J lost 1 base, and 7 bases stayed unmatched. This CDR3 is built from 15 residues. The CDR3 sequence: CASRRTSDRSYEQYF. The CDR3 DNA follows: TGTGCCAGCAGACGGACTAGCGACCGGTCCTACGAGCAGTACTTC.

This clone was counted a single time. The chain carries TRBV5-4 and TRBJ2-5, with 8 bases that match TRBD1. This CDR3 has 14 residues. With 4 bases clipped from V and 2 bases from J, the junction kept 4 bases outside the gene matches. Per germline, CDR1 SGHNT and CDR2 YYREEE (reference sequence). The chain's CDR3 is CASSRQGLQETQYF. In nucleotides, the CDR3 is TGTGCCAGCAGCCGACAGGGGTTGCAAGAGACCCAGTACTTC. The full variable domain, completed using reference TRBV5-4 and TRBJ2-5, is ETGVTQSPTHLIKTRGQQVTLRCSSQSGHNTVSWYQQALGQGPQFIFQYYREEENGRGNFPPRFSGLQFPNYSSELNVNALELDDSALYLCASSRQGLQETQYFGPGTRLLVL.

The rearrangement links TRBV5-1 to TRBJ1-2, with a possible D match to TRBD1 (6 bases). Deletions cut 3 bases from V and 6 bases from J, with 15 bases between. CDR1 is SGHRS, CDR2 YFSETQ, per germline. The CDR3 runs to 14 residues. CDR3 nucleotides: TGCGCCAGCAGCTATAAGGGGGTAGCAGATGGCTACACCTTC. It translates to CASSYKGVADGYTF.

This rearrangement joins TRBV5-1 to TRBJ2-1, with 7 bases lining up with TRBD1. The V gene's germline CDR1 is SGHRS and CDR2 YFSETQ. Unmatched junction bases numbered 7, after V lost 5 bases and J lost 2 bases. This CDR3 is built from 15 residues. CDR3 loop: CASRLMGTAYNEQFF. For the CDR3, the DNA is TGCGCCAGCAGATTGATGGGGACAGCCTACAATGAGCAGTTCTTC. The full variable domain, rest sourced from reference TRBV5-1 and TRBJ2-1, is KAGVTQTPRYLIKTRGQQVTLSCSPISGHRSVSWYQQTPGQGLQFLFEYFSETQRNKGNFPGRFSGRQFSNSRSEMNVSTLELGDSALYLCASRLMGTAYNEQFFGPGTRLTVL.

CDR3 amino acids: CATGTSTTGELFF. In DNA, the CDR3 is TGTGCCACCGGGACTAGCACCACCGGGGAGCTGTTTTTT. The V gene is TRBV15, the J gene TRBJ2-2; 9 positions agree with TRBD2. CDR1 LNHNV and CDR2 YYDKDF come from the germline V gene (reference sequence). CDR3 length: 13 residues. V gave up 8 bases and J gave up 4 bases; unmatched junction bases: 2. The full variable domain, its missing parts supplied by reference TRBV15 and TRBJ2-2, is DAMVIQNPRYQVTQFGKPVTLSCSQTLNHNVMYWYQQKSSQAPKLLFHYYDKDFNNEADTPDNFQSRRPNTSFCFLDIRSPGLGDTAMYLCATGTSTTGELFFGEGSRLTVL.

This chain connects TRBV19 to TRBJ2-2; 9 nucleotides line up with TRBD1. CDR3 length: 15 residues. With 7 bases clipped from V and 5 bases from J, the junction kept 8 bases outside the gene matches. Germline lookup yields CDR1 LNHDA and CDR2 SQIVND (reference sequence). The CDR3 spells CASKGGQGLTGELFF. The CDR3 DNA sequence: TGTGCCAGTAAGGGGGGACAGGGTTTGACCGGGGAGCTGTTTTTT.

The chain couples TRBV6-2 or TRBV6-3 to TRBJ1-3; a weak D match, TRBD1 (5 bases). Trimming cost V 2 bases and J 4 bases, with 9 bases left between them. The germline gives CDR1 MNHEY, CDR2 SVGEGT. The CDR3 covers 14 residues. CDR3 residues: CASSYRRDGNTIYF. In nucleotides, the CDR3 is TGTGCCAGCAGTTACAGGCGGGACGGAAACACCATATATTTT.

This clone was observed a handful of times. V gene TRBV24-1 combines with J gene TRBJ2-5; TRBD1 matches 8 bases. Germline CDR1 KGHDR, CDR2 SFDVKD. V shed 12 bases, J shed 1 base, and the junction held 9 bases outside the gene matches. This CDR3 comprises 14 residues. CDR3 protein: CAPGGGTTQETQYF. The CDR3 DNA is TGTGCCCCAGGGGGCGGGACGACCCAAGAGACCCAGTACTTC.

This clone was recorded a few times. This sequence joins TRBV3-1 (or the pseudogene TRBV3-2) and TRBJ2-7; a possible D gene is TRBD2 (6 bases). The V gene lost 1 base and the J gene lost 6 bases, with 10 bases spanning the gap. Germline V CDR1 and CDR2: LGHDT, YNNKEL (reference sequence). The CDR3 covers 13 residues. CDR3 DNA sequence: TGTGCCAGCAGCCAAGTCGGGGGTACCGAGCAGTACTTC. Its protein product is CASSQVGGTEQYF.